A single sample gave rise to the 17 T cell receptor beta chains below, sequenced in a study of T cell responses to AZD1222 COVID-19 vaccine. Only in-frame clones appear in the TCRdb table, and some are missing; sequencing was by immunoSEQ multiplex PCR. The repertoire holds fewer than 150,000 clones, with 85% to 95% as singletons. Here the sequenced sample was peripheral blood, taken 28 days after the second AZD1222 dose. These receptors were obtained from an adult who received the AZD1222 COVID-19 vaccine.

This chain uses TRBV2 with TRBJ1-1; D gene unclear. Trimming shortened V by 5 bases and J by 0 bases, and 13 bases separated the two germline ends. Germline CDR1 is SNHLY and CDR2 is FYNNEI. This CDR3 is built from 15 residues. The CDR3: CASSLNSRLNTEAFF. CDR3 sequence (DNA): TGTGCCAGCAGTTTAAACTCGAGGCTGAACACTGAAGCTTTCTTT.

The chain joins TRBV7-9 to TRBJ2-1; 10 bases align to TRBD2. Trimming cost V 5 bases and J 1 base; bases outside gene matches: 5. CDR1 SEHNR and CDR2 FQNEAQ come from the germline V gene (reference sequence). The CDR3 extends over 16 amino acids. The CDR3 coding sequence is TGTGCCAGCAGCCCCCTAGCGGGAGCATCCTACAATGAGCAGTTCTTC. Translating gives CASSPLAGASYNEQFF. The variable domain in full, completed from reference TRBV7-9 and TRBJ2-1, reads DTGVSQNPRHKITKRGQNVTFRCDPISEHNRLYWYRQTLGQGPEFLTYFQNEAQLEKSRLLSDRFSAERPKGSFSTLEIQRTEQGDSAMYLCASSPLAGASYNEQFFGPGTRLTVL.

The chain joins TRBV19 to TRBJ1-1, with TRBD1 matching 7 bases. V dropped 7 bases and J dropped 4; count of bases not matched to a gene: 12. The length of the CDR3 is 15 residues. Per germline, CDR1 LNHDA and CDR2 SQIVND (reference sequence). DNA of the CDR3: TGTGCCAGTACCCCGGGCGCAGGGGGGGCCACTGAAGCTTTCTTT. It codes for CASTPGAGGATEAFF.

CDR3 DNA sequence: TGTGCTAGTGGCCGAGACAGGGGCTATGGCTACACCTTC. Its translation: CASGRDRGYGYTF. V usage is TRBV12-5 and J usage is TRBJ1-2; 8 positions match TRBD1. V lost 6 bases to trimming and J lost 4 bases; unmatched junction nucleotides: 4. Germline lookup yields CDR1 LGHNT and CDR2 FRNRAP. This CDR3 contains 13 residues.

The chain combines TRBV6-1 with TRBJ1-1; D gene unclear. This CDR3 spans 14 amino acids. Trimming took 2 bases from V and 5 from J, leaving 12 bases between them. Germline-derived CDR1 and CDR2 are MNHNS and SASEGT. The CDR3 DNA sequence: TGTGCCAGCAGTGAAAGCCCGGGGAGGACTGAAGCTTTCTTT. The encoded protein is CASSESPGRTEAFF.

V usage is TRBV24-1 and J usage is TRBJ2-5; perhaps TRBD1 as D (6 bases). Per germline, CDR1 KGHDR and CDR2 SFDVKD. V shed 5 bases and J shed 4 bases, with 16 bases lying between them. This CDR3 has 15 amino acids. The CDR3 protein is CATSATHRDIETQYF. DNA of the CDR3: TGTGCCACCAGTGCAACCCACCGGGACATAGAGACCCAGTACTTC.

This clone was detected once. V and J are TRBV24-1 and TRBJ2-1; TRBD2 matches at 15 bases. CDR1 is KGHDR and CDR2 is SFDVKD in the germline V gene. The CDR3 totals 15 residues. V was pared by 3 bases and J by 8 bases, with 1 base of the junction left unmatched. This CDR3 is CATSDGLAGGYEQFF. The CDR3 nucleotides read TGTGCCACCAGTGATGGACTAGCGGGGGGGTATGAGCAGTTCTTC.

The CDR3 here is CASSPPGLARTGELFF. The CDR3 DNA reads as TGTGCCAGCAGCCCTCCGGGACTAGCGAGGACCGGGGAGCTGTTTTTT. The chain links TRBV3-1 (or the pseudogene TRBV3-2) to TRBJ2-2, with 10 bases lining up with TRBD2. The length of the CDR3 is 16 residues. Germline-derived CDR1 and CDR2 are LGHDT and YNNKEL (reference sequence). The J segment lost 5 bases and the V segment lost 4 bases, leaving 7 bases of the junction unmatched.

The CDR3 loop is CASSTAPGQYQPQHF. The DNA for the CDR3 is TGTGCCAGCAGCACGGCTCCAGGACAGTATCAGCCCCAGCATTTT. The gene calls are TRBV7-2 and TRBJ1-5; tentative D call: TRBD1 (6 bases). This CDR3 contains 15 residues. Trimming stripped 5 bases from V and 5 bases from J, with 16 bases between. CDR1 is SGHTA and CDR2 is FQGNSA in the germline V gene.

The chain recombines TRBV5-6 with TRBJ2-7; TRBD2 might be the D (7 bases). Germline CDR1 and CDR2: SGHDT and YYEEEE. V lost 3 bases, J lost 6 bases, and 19 bases lay in between. The length of the CDR3 is 15 residues. The DNA of the CDR3 is TGTGCCAGCAGCTGGGGGGGCGGGAGCACCCCCGAGCAGTACTTC. Protein: CASSWGGGSTPEQYF.

This clone appeared once. CDR3 bases: TGTGCCACCAGCCCAACGTTAGTGGCGGGAGTAGATTTCTCCTACAATGAGCAGTTCTTC. Residues: CATSPTLVAGVDFSYNEQFF. The gene calls are TRBV15 and TRBJ2-1; 7 nucleotides align to TRBD2. CDR1 is LNHNV, CDR2 YYDKDF, per germline (reference sequence). The CDR3 length is 20 residues. Trimming at V came to 5 bases and at J to 0 bases, leaving 19 bases not matched to a gene.

V usage is TRBV7-2 and J usage is TRBJ2-7, with 7 bases aligning to TRBD1. The germline gives CDR1 SGHTA, CDR2 FQGNSA. The CDR3 totals 14 residues. With 4 bases clipped from V and 2 bases from J, the junction kept 5 bases outside the gene matches. CDR3: CASSSGTVAYEQYF. The CDR3 nucleotides read TGTGCCAGCAGCTCCGGGACAGTCGCCTACGAGCAGTACTTC.

The V and J genes are TRBV30 and TRBJ1-1, with D maybe TRBD1 (6 bases). Trimming took off 2 bases at V and 0 bases at J, with 13 bases between the two ends. This CDR3 contains 15 residues. Germline CDR1 reads GTSNPN; CDR2 reads SVGIG (reference sequence). The CDR3 here is CAWSLGQPMNTEAFF. CDR3 in DNA: TGTGCCTGGAGTCTAGGACAGCCCATGAACACTGAAGCTTTCTTT.

The rearrangement joins TRBV2 to TRBJ1-1; D not certain. Per the germline V gene, CDR1 is SNHLY and CDR2 is FYNNEI. The CDR3 extends over 13 amino acids. The V end lost 5 bases, the J end lost 2 bases, and 9 bases lay between the germline ends. The CDR3 reads CASSKESNTEAFF. DNA of the CDR3: TGTGCCAGCAGTAAGGAGTCTAACACTGAAGCTTTCTTT.

CDR3 protein: CASSMGQKNTEAFF. The CDR3 region has the DNA TGCGCCAGCAGCATGGGACAAAAGAACACTGAAGCTTTCTTT. The chain links TRBV5-1 to TRBJ1-1, with D possibly matching TRBD1 (6 bases). Trimming took off 4 bases at V and 1 base at J, with 11 bases between the two ends. Germline V gene data show CDR1 as SGHRS and CDR2 as YFSETQ. The CDR3 is 14 amino acids.

The chain uses TRBV6-6 and TRBJ2-1; TRBD1 is a possible D gene (5 bases). Trimming shortened V by 2 bases and J by 7 bases, and 12 bases separated the two germline ends. Germline CDR1 MNHNY, CDR2 SVGAGI (reference sequence). The CDR3 has 14 amino acids. The CDR3 nucleotides read TGTGCCAGCAGTTACGTTGGGGCAGAAAATGAGCAGTTCTTC. Its protein product is CASSYVGAENEQFF.

The CDR3 coding sequence is TGCAGCGTTCCGACTAGCGGGAGGGTCCTTAGGAACAATGAGCAGTTCTTC. This gives the protein CSVPTSGRVLRNNEQFF. The chain links TRBV29-1 to TRBJ2-1; 14 nucleotides match TRBD2. Germline lookup yields CDR1 SQVTM and CDR2 ANQGSEA. V trimming: 5 bases; J trimming: 5 bases; junction bases outside the gene matches: 11. This CDR3 has 17 residues.